The 29 T cell receptor beta chains below come from one sample, sequenced in a study of response to subunit inactivated influenza vaccine. In TCRdb, the RT-PCR reads were re-called with MiXCR into one record per CDR3 protein. Of some 300,000 distinct CDR3 sequences in the sample, 20% to 25% are singletons; the top ten hold about 9.4%. Here the sequenced sample was PBMCs from blood, taken 21 months after vaccination. The receptors were sampled from a man between 50 and 69 years old who received an inactivated influenza vaccine.

J is TRBJ1-5 and V is TRBV7-2; D unresolved. The germline gives CDR1 SGHTA, CDR2 FQGNSA. V was trimmed by 2 bases and J by 6 bases, leaving 5 bases between them. The CDR3 loop spans 12 amino acids. This CDR3 is CASSLNSQPQHF. In nucleotides, the CDR3 is TGTGCCAGCAGCTTAAATAGTCAGCCCCAGCATTTT. The full variable domain, its missing parts supplied by reference TRBV7-2 and TRBJ1-5, is GAGVSQSPSNKVTEKGKDVELRCDPISGHTALYWYRQSLGQGLEFLIYFQGNSAPDKSGLPSDRFSAERTGGSVSTLTIQRTQQEDSAVYLCASSLNSQPQHFGDGTRLSIL.

This clonotype was seen more than once but under ten times. V gene TRBV29-1 combines with J gene TRBJ2-5; weak D call: TRBD1 (5 bases). Trimming cost V 1 base and J 2 bases, with 11 bases left between them. The CDR3 is 14 amino acids. Germline V gene lookup returns CDR1 SQVTM and CDR2 ANQGSEA. The DNA of the CDR3 is TGCAGCGTTGAAGCCAAAAGGGGACAAGAGACCCAGTACTTC. Encoded protein: CSVEAKRGQETQYF.

The V and J genes are TRBV20-1 and TRBJ2-7, with 11 bases fitting TRBD2. CDR1 is DFQATT, CDR2 SNEGSKA, per germline (reference sequence). J gave up 5 bases and V 0 bases, and 3 bases lay outside the gene matches. The CDR3 extends over 14 amino acids. The CDR3 reads CSARELAGVNEQYF. The CDR3, as DNA: TGCAGTGCTAGAGAACTAGCGGGAGTCAACGAGCAGTACTTC.

V gene TRBV5-1 combines with J gene TRBJ2-5; TRBD2 might be the D (5 bases). Germline CDR1 reads SGHRS; CDR2 reads YFSETQ. Deletions cut 0 bases from V and 5 bases from J, with 14 bases between. The CDR3 has 15 residues. CDR3 DNA: TGCGCCAGCAGCTTGGATCGGCGGGTAGCCGAGACCCAGTACTTC. The encoded protein is CASSLDRRVAETQYF.

This chain links TRBV5-1 with TRBJ1-2; D ambiguous. V lost 0 bases and J 3 bases, leaving 12 bases between the germline ends. The CDR3 has 15 amino acids. Germline V gene sequence: CDR1 SGHRS, CDR2 YFSETQ. This CDR3 is CASSLGPWVDYGYTF. CDR3 DNA sequence: TGCGCCAGCAGCTTGGGCCCTTGGGTCGACTATGGCTACACCTTC.

In its sample, this clonotype was seen a few times. Here the CDR3 DNA reads TGTGCCAGCAGTCCCCTGGCGGGGTATCAGCACGAGCAGTACTTC. Amino acid sequence: CASSPLAGYQHEQYF. The chain employs TRBV12-3 or TRBV12-4 and TRBJ2-7; D might be TRBD2 (6 bases). V lost 5 bases to trimming and J lost 5 bases, with 19 bases between them. The CDR3 is 15 amino acids.

J is TRBJ2-5 and V is TRBV5-4; TRBD2 is a possible D gene (5 bases). The V gene's germline CDR1 is SGHNT and CDR2 YYREEE (reference sequence). The CDR3 consists of 14 residues. Trimming left V 0 bases short and J 3 bases short, with 9 bases between. In nucleotides, the CDR3 is TGTGCCAGCAGCTTGGTAGGGAGTAAAGAGACCCAGTACTTC. This codes for CASSLVGSKETQYF.

The chain employs TRBV5-6 and TRBJ1-5, with D maybe TRBD1 (6 bases). V shed 4 bases and J shed 6 bases, with 17 bases lying between them. Germline values: CDR1 SGHDT, CDR2 YYEEEE. The CDR3 has 15 residues. This chain's CDR3 is CASSMQGRKAQPQHF. The CDR3 region has the DNA TGTGCCAGCAGCATGCAGGGGAGGAAGGCTCAGCCCCAGCATTTT.

This clonotype was seen a handful of times. Here the CDR3 reads CASSPVVGEAAGNTIYF. The CDR3 region has the DNA TGTGCCAGCTCACCAGTTGTTGGGGAGGCAGCTGGAAACACCATATATTTT. The chain combines TRBV18 with TRBJ1-3; no clear D gene. This CDR3 spans 17 amino acids. CDR1 and CDR2 (germline): KGHSH, LQKENI. V lost 2 bases and J 2 bases, leaving 16 bases between the germline ends. The variable domain in full, completed from reference TRBV18 and TRBJ1-3, reads NAGVMQNPRHLVRRRGQEARLRCSPMKGHSHVYWYRQLPEEGLKFMVYLQKENIIDESGMPKERFSAEFPKEGPSILRIQQVVRGDSAAYFCASSPVVGEAAGNTIYFGEGSWLTVV.

This clonotype was counted only a few times. The chain is built from TRBV6-2 or TRBV6-3 and TRBJ1-5; the match to TRBD1 covers 9 bases. Germline assignment: CDR1 MNHEY and CDR2 SVGEGT. The CDR3 runs to 13 residues. With 6 bases clipped from V and 5 bases from J, the junction kept 2 bases outside the gene matches. CDR3 DNA: TGTGCCAGCAGAAGACAGGGGGATCAGCCCCAGCATTTT. Translated: CASRRQGDQPQHF.

The chain carries TRBV6-2 or TRBV6-3 and TRBJ1-2; 10 positions agree with TRBD1. The length of the CDR3 is 17 residues. V was clipped by 7 bases and J by 3 bases; unmatched bases: 14. CDR1 and CDR2 (germline): MNHEY, SVGEGT. In nucleotides, the CDR3 is TGTGCCAGCAACGGCCCCCGGGACAGGGGTTTTGACTATGGCTACACCTTC. Protein: CASNGPRDRGFDYGYTF.

The CDR3: CASSHWCRAVVDTQYF. CDR3 DNA sequence: TGCGCCAGCAGTCATTGGTGTCGGGCGGTGGTAGATACGCAGTATTTT. The chain links TRBV23-1 to TRBJ2-3; D is undetermined. TRBV23-1 is annotated as an ORF whose role is uncertain. The CDR3 runs to 16 residues. V was pared by 3 bases and J by 5 bases, with 18 bases between.

The rearrangement uses TRBV12-3 or TRBV12-4 and TRBJ2-5; no definite D call. There are 13 residues in the CDR3. V lost 0 bases and J lost 4, with 6 bases in between. CDR3 in DNA: TGTGCCAGCAGTTTAGCGGGAAGAGAGACCCAGTACTTC. Amino acid sequence: CASSLAGRETQYF.

V is TRBV4-1 and J is TRBJ2-4, with 8 bases that match TRBD2. Trimming took 1 base from V and 2 from J; bases not matched to a gene: 7. The CDR3 is 17 residues long. Germline-derived CDR1 and CDR2 are MGHRA and YSYEKL. CDR3 bases: TGCGCCAGCAGCCAAGTTGGGGTAGCGGGATCCAAAAACATTCAGTACTTC. The encoded protein is CASSQVGVAGSKNIQYF.

This clonotype was seen a few times. V is TRBV19 and J is TRBJ1-5; D not resolved. Germline-derived CDR1 and CDR2 are LNHDA and SQIVND (reference sequence). V lost 3 bases and J 4 bases, leaving 4 bases between the germline ends. CDR3 size: 12 residues. In DNA, the CDR3 is TGTGCCAGTAGTATGGGTAATCAGCCCCAGCATTTT. As protein: CASSMGNQPQHF.

There are a few counts of this clonotype. The rearrangement links TRBV29-1 to TRBJ2-5; D uncertain. CDR3 length equals 11 residues. Deletions cut 3 bases from V and 5 bases from J, with 7 bases between. Germline CDR1 and CDR2: SQVTM and ANQGSEA. CDR3 sequence: CSVDRRETQYF. The CDR3 DNA reads TGCAGCGTTGATCGTCGGGAGACCCAGTACTTC.

The chain has TRBV6-5 and TRBJ1-1; D remains unclear. The CDR3 loop spans 15 amino acids. Between the trimmed V and J ends, which lost 0 bases and 2 bases, there was a span of 10 bases. Looked up from germline, CDR1 is MNHEY and CDR2 is SVGAGI. CDR3 loop: CASSYSIGPNTEAFF. The DNA of the CDR3 is TGTGCCAGCAGTTACTCGATTGGGCCAAACACTGAAGCTTTCTTT.

This clonotype was seen a few times. The chain carries TRBV4-3 and TRBJ1-2, with D unresolved. The CDR3 sequence is 14 residues long. V was shortened by 0 bases and J by 2 bases, with 7 bases between the two germline ends. CDR1 is LGHNA, CDR2 YSLEER, per germline. CDR3 protein: CASSQDVRNYGYTF. CDR3 DNA: TGCGCCAGCAGCCAAGACGTCAGAAACTATGGCTACACCTTC.

The V call is TRBV2, the J call TRBJ2-1, with TRBD1 identical over 10 bases. V gave up 6 bases and J gave up 4 bases; unmatched junction bases: 3. This CDR3 is 14 amino acids long. The germline V gene encodes CDR1 SNHLY and CDR2 FYNNEI. The CDR3 reads CASRRDRGYNEQFF. Written as DNA, the CDR3 is TGTGCCAGCAGGAGGGACAGGGGTTACAATGAGCAGTTCTTC.

This clonotype appeared once. V usage is TRBV4-3 and J usage is TRBJ2-1; possible D gene TRBD2, 6 bases. Germline V gives CDR1 LGHNA, CDR2 YSLEER. The CDR3 runs 17 residues. The V end was cut by 1 base, the J end by 1 base, with 14 bases between. The DNA for the CDR3 is TGCGCCAGCAGCCAAGGCCCGGCGGGGATTTCCTACAATGAGCAGTTCTTC. It translates to CASSQGPAGISYNEQFF.

V gene TRBV10-3 combines with J gene TRBJ1-6; no clear D gene. CDR1 and CDR2 (germline): ENHRY, SYGVKD. CDR3 size: 16 residues. Trimming took off 0 bases at V and 5 bases at J, with 11 bases between the two ends. The CDR3 sequence: CAISESIGSNNSPLHF. The DNA for the CDR3 is TGTGCCATCAGTGAGTCGATCGGGAGTAATAATTCACCCCTCCACTTT.

This clonotype was seen more than once but under ten times. The rearrangement links TRBV7-2 to TRBJ2-1, with 12 bases matching TRBD2. Trimming took 4 bases from V and 6 from J; bases not matched to a gene: 4. CDR1 and CDR2 from the germline V gene are SGHTA and FQGNSA. The CDR3 sequence is 15 residues long. CDR3 protein: CASSSPTSGSNEQFF. In DNA form, the CDR3 reads TGTGCCAGCAGCTCTCCGACTAGCGGGAGCAATGAGCAGTTCTTC.

The chain couples TRBV29-1 to TRBJ2-5, with D unclear. Trimming pared 6 bases from V and 5 bases from J, leaving 7 bases between. This CDR3 has 10 amino acids. From germline, CDR1 is SQVTM and CDR2 ANQGSEA. This chain's CDR3 is CSVHFETQYF. CDR3 nucleotide sequence: TGCAGCGTGCATTTCGAGACCCAGTACTTC.

This clonotype was picked up many times. One junction end does not reproduce the germline sequence, and a read error may be involved. The chain carries TRBV2 and TRBJ1-4; D is unclear. The germline V gene encodes CDR1 SNHLY and CDR2 FYNNEI. This CDR3 has 12 amino acids. The CDR3 nucleotides are TGTGCCAGCAGTCAAGCGGGCGAAAAACTGTTTTTT. Its translation is CASSQAGEKLFF.

The V and J genes are TRBV20-1 and TRBJ1-1, with 8 bases that match TRBD1. CDR1 and CDR2 (germline): DFQATT, SNEGSKA (reference sequence). There are 12 residues in the CDR3. J was trimmed by 4 bases and V by 6 bases; bases with no gene match: 4. CDR3 bases: TGCAGTGCCATTACAGGGGGCACTGAAGCTTTCTTT. Amino acids: CSAITGGTEAFF.

V and J are TRBV5-1 and TRBJ2-7, with D perhaps matching TRBD1 or TRBD2 (5 bases each). The V end was cut by 2 bases, the J end by 1 base, with 13 bases between. Germline V CDR1 and CDR2: SGHRS, YFSETQ. The CDR3 runs to 15 residues. CDR3 region: CASSFIGDGSYEQYF. CDR3 coding DNA: TGCGCCAGCAGCTTCATAGGGGACGGATCCTACGAGCAGTACTTC.

For the CDR3, the DNA is TGTGCCAGCAGAGGACTAGCGGGGGGAACGAGGTCCTACAATGAGCAGTTCTTC. Translating it yields CASRGLAGGTRSYNEQFF. The chain has TRBV27 and TRBJ2-1; 14 bases map to TRBD2. The germline V gene encodes CDR1 MNHEY and CDR2 SMNVEV (reference sequence). The junction had 8 bases not matched to a gene; V was cut back by 6 bases and J by 1 base. CDR3 length equals 18 residues.

V is TRBV6-1 and J is TRBJ1-6; D remains unclear. V was clipped by 7 bases and J by 3 bases, with 10 bases between them. The CDR3 spans 14 residues. From germline, CDR1 is MNHNS and CDR2 SASEGT. The CDR3 DNA reads TGTGCCAGCACCGACGGCCGCTATAATTCACCCCTCCACTTT. Its protein is CASTDGRYNSPLHF.

This clonotype was detected only a few times. The CDR3 coding sequence is TGCGCCAGCAGCTTGGCTGGTAGCGGCAATGAGCAGTTCTTC. This translates into CASSLAGSGNEQFF. This sequence joins TRBV5-1 and TRBJ2-1, with D maybe TRBD2 (6 bases). The V gene's germline CDR1 is SGHRS and CDR2 YFSETQ. V was clipped by 0 bases and J by 6 bases, with 10 bases between them. The CDR3 has 14 amino acids.